One sample yielded the 14 T cell receptor beta chains listed below, sequenced in a study of cytomegalovirus exposure and HLA in healthy donors. Researchers ran the PCR with 60 Vbeta and 13 Jbeta primers. TCRdb keeps only in-frame clones here, not all; method: immunoSEQ multiplex PCR. The sample gives roughly 200,000 clones, around three quarters of which show up once; 4.4% is in the top ten. Sequenced input: PBMCs. The source of these receptors is a woman in her thirties in good health and CMV-seropositive.

The chain links TRBV5-4 to TRBJ2-2, with TRBD2 as a possible D gene (5 bases). Trimming cost V 4 bases and J 4 bases, with 14 bases left between them. CDR1 is SGHNT, CDR2 YYREEE, per germline (reference sequence). This CDR3 region has 15 residues. The CDR3 nucleotides are TGTGCCAGCAGCCGGGATCTAGGGCCCACCGGGGAGCTGTTTTTT. This encodes CASSRDLGPTGELFF. Variable domain in full (rest from reference TRBV5-4 and TRBJ2-2): ETGVTQSPTHLIKTRGQQVTLRCSSQSGHNTVSWYQQALGQGPQFIFQYYREEENGRGNFPPRFSGLQFPNYSSELNVNALELDDSALYLCASSRDLGPTGELFFGEGSRLTVL.

J is TRBJ1-1 and V is TRBV25-1, with a tentative D call TRBD1 (6 bases). Germline lookup yields CDR1 MGHDK and CDR2 SYGVNS. The CDR3 has 13 amino acids. Trimming removed 10 bases from V and 0 bases from J, with 12 bases in between. The CDR3 DNA reads TGTGCCACGCGAGGGGGACTGAACACTGAAGCTTTCTTT. Encoded protein: CATRGGLNTEAFF. Variable domain in full (rest from reference TRBV25-1 and TRBJ1-1): EADIYQTPRYLVIGTGKKITLECSQTMGHDKMYWYQQDPGMELHLIHYSYGVNSTEKGDLSSESTVSRIRTEHFPLTLESARPSHTSQYLCATRGGLNTEAFFGQGTRLTVV.

The chain uses TRBV6-5 and TRBJ1-2; TRBD1 might be the D (5 bases). CDR3 length equals 12 residues. CDR1 and CDR2 from the germline V gene are MNHEY and SVGAGI. V lost 5 bases, J lost 6 bases, and 10 bases lay in between. CDR3 sequence reads: CASSRRGDGYTF. CDR3 DNA sequence: TGTGCCAGCAGTCGGCGGGGGGATGGCTACACCTTC.

This clone came up once. V gene TRBV11-2 combines with J gene TRBJ2-1, with 7 bases matching TRBD1. CDR1 is SGHAT and CDR2 is FQNNGV in the germline V gene. The length of the CDR3 is 16 residues. Losses at the gene ends were 3 bases for V and 0 bases for J; bases not matched to a gene: 5. DNA for the CDR3: TGTGCCAGCAGCTTGGGGGACAGTTACTCCTACAATGAGCAGTTCTTC. Translated: CASSLGDSYSYNEQFF.

The chain carries TRBV16 and TRBJ2-5, with 7 bases aligning to TRBD1. V dropped 4 bases and J dropped 0; count of bases not matched to a gene: 5. The CDR3 length is 15 residues. CDR1 is KGHSY and CDR2 is FQNENV in the germline V gene. The CDR3 nucleotides are TGTGCCAGCAGCCCAACCGGGACAGACCAAGAGACCCAGTACTTC. Translating it yields CASSPTGTDQETQYF.

The chain combines TRBV2 with TRBJ1-2; 10 bases line up with TRBD1. This CDR3 comprises 16 residues. Germline CDR1 and CDR2: SNHLY and FYNNEI. Losses at the gene ends were 4 bases for V and 4 bases for J; bases not matched to a gene: 9. The DNA for the CDR3 is TGTGCCAGCAGTGCCTACCGGGACAGGGGCGGCTATGGCTACACCTTC. Translation: CASSAYRDRGGYGYTF.

The chain links TRBV5-1 to TRBJ2-7; 7 positions agree with TRBD2. The CDR3 sequence is 15 residues long. V lost 4 bases to trimming and J lost 5 bases; unmatched junction nucleotides: 12. CDR1 is SGHRS and CDR2 is YFSETQ in the germline V gene. CDR3 DNA: TGCGCCAGCAGCACAGCTAGCGGCCCTTATAACGAGCAGTACTTC. Protein sequence: CASSTASGPYNEQYF.

The rearrangement links TRBV10-3 to TRBJ2-7; 7 bases match TRBD2. The CDR3 contains 15 residues. Trimming took 8 bases from V and 0 from J; bases not matched to a gene: 10. Looked up from germline, CDR1 is ENHRY and CDR2 is SYGVKD. The CDR3, as DNA: TGTGCCATCCAGGAGCGGGGCAGGAGCTCCTACGAGCAGTACTTC. Amino acid sequence: CAIQERGRSSYEQYF.

The gene calls are TRBV27 and TRBJ2-3, with 7 positions matching TRBD1. Germline-derived CDR1 and CDR2 are MNHEY and SMNVEV (reference sequence). CDR3 length: 16 amino acids. With V trimmed by 5 bases and J by 3 bases, 11 bases remained unmatched. The CDR3 DNA is TGTGCCAGCAGTCCGGGGACAGTTCTTGCGACAGATACGCAGTATTTT. This sequence encodes CASSPGTVLATDTQYF.

This rearrangement joins TRBV5-5 to TRBJ2-7, with 10 positions matching TRBD1. Losses at the gene ends were 2 bases for V and 0 bases for J; bases not matched to a gene: 2. There are 15 residues in the CDR3. Germline V gives CDR1 SGHKS, CDR2 YYEKEE (reference sequence). The CDR3 region has the DNA TGTGCCAGCAGCTTCCGACAGGGGGCCTCCTACGAGCAGTACTTC. Amino acid sequence: CASSFRQGASYEQYF.

The chain combines TRBV11-2 with TRBJ2-1; D is possibly TRBD2 (5 bases). The CDR3 totals 17 residues. Germline CDR1 is SGHAT and CDR2 is FQNNGV. Between the trimmed V and J ends, which lost 1 base and 2 bases, there was a span of 15 bases. The CDR3 region has the DNA TGTGCCAGCAGCTTAGCGGGGATCGTCGAACCCTACAATGAGCAGTTCTTC. It is translated as CASSLAGIVEPYNEQFF.

This clone has only a few counts. This sequence joins TRBV7-9 and TRBJ2-3, with TRBD2 identical over 12 bases. The germline V gene encodes CDR1 SEHNR and CDR2 FQNEAQ (reference sequence). V was clipped by 5 bases and J by 4 bases; unmatched bases: 4. This CDR3 has 15 residues. CDR3 in amino acids: CASSPGLAGPDTQYF. CDR3 bases: TGTGCCAGCAGCCCGGGACTAGCGGGCCCAGATACGCAGTATTTT.

V is TRBV28 and J is TRBJ2-5; 8 nucleotides match TRBD2. Germline V CDR1 and CDR2: MDHEN, SYDVKM. This CDR3 comprises 16 residues. The trim removed 4 bases at V and 1 base at J, leaving 8 bases unmatched. The CDR3 loop reads CASSYTSGKLQETQYF. In nucleotides, the CDR3 is TGTGCCAGCAGTTATACTAGCGGAAAACTCCAAGAGACCCAGTACTTC.

The J gene is TRBJ1-2, the V gene TRBV4-1; 7 bases map to TRBD1. The CDR3 has 18 amino acids. CDR1 and CDR2 from the germline V gene are MGHRA and YSYEKL. Trimming took 3 bases from V and 3 from J; bases not matched to a gene: 16. DNA for the CDR3: TGCGCCAGCAGCCAGTTGGAAGACAGGGTGTCGGAGGACTATGGCTACACCTTC. It translates to CASSQLEDRVSEDYGYTF.